This T cell receptor beta chain was captured in a study of blood T cell repertoires in COVID-19. Across the study: T cells, B-cell-depleted T cells, or PBMCs supplied cDNA or gDNA.

The length of the CDR3 is 12 residues. Germline V gives CDR1 SGDLS, CDR2 YYNGEE. V lost 1 base and J lost 7, with 6 bases in between. As processed by the authors: Counts of nucleated cells, estimated from reference gene primer amplification, were obtained. Sequenced by immunoSEQ multiplex PCR; TCRdb stores in-frame clones only, minus some. Clone size and the V and J calls come from that table; the DNA yielded D and trimming. The sample records about 51,000 clones, 86% being singletons. What was sequenced was peripheral blood. The clonotype originates from a man aged 55 to 70 with acute or convalescent COVID-19. The rearrangement uses TRBV9 and TRBJ2-1, with D unresolved. This CDR3 reads CASSVYGNEQFF. Written as DNA, the CDR3 is TGTGCCAGCAGCGTATACGGGAATGAGCAGTTCTTC.